One sample yielded the 15 T cell receptor beta chains listed below, sequenced in a study of OX40 agonist ivuxolimab in advanced cancers. Using immunoSEQ multiplex PCR, the repertoire was profiled, and TCRdb retains in-frame clones only, with some absent. The sample has under 20,000 clones; 60% to 70% are singletons. This material consisted of CD4+ or CD8+ T cells sorted from blood, taken in a trial of the OX40 agonist ivuxolimab. All receptors come from an adult with an advanced solid tumor such as melanoma, head and neck, liver or kidney cancer.

There are a few counts of this clone. The CDR3, as DNA: TGTGCCAGCAGTGAAGGGGGCATCTATGGCTACACCTTC. It is translated as CASSEGGIYGYTF. The chain has TRBV2 and TRBJ1-2; tentative D call: TRBD1 (5 bases). The V gene lost 1 base and the J gene lost 4 bases, with 7 bases spanning the gap. The CDR3 extends over 13 amino acids. Germline-derived CDR1 and CDR2 are SNHLY and FYNNEI.

The V gene is TRBV6-6, the J gene TRBJ2-3; D may be TRBD1 or TRBD2 (6 bases each). Germline values: CDR1 MNHNY, CDR2 SVGAGI (reference sequence). The ends were cut back, 6 bases at V and 2 bases at J, with 18 bases in the middle. The CDR3 runs to 16 residues. The CDR3 is CASRPPGAGHTDTQYF. CDR3 in DNA: TGTGCCAGCAGACCCCCAGGGGCGGGACACACAGATACGCAGTATTTT.

The V and J genes are TRBV5-5 and TRBJ2-5, with TRBD2 matching 12 bases. Matching the DNA end better, TRBJ2-7 makes the J call doubtful. The germline V gene encodes CDR1 SGHKS and CDR2 YYEKEE (reference sequence). The CDR3 is 14 amino acids. Here the CDR3 reads CASSPGLAGYEQYF. The CDR3 DNA reads TGTGCCAGCAGCCCTGGACTAGCGGGGTACGAGCAGTACTTC.

The V gene is TRBV4-2, the J gene TRBJ2-3; 9 bases align to TRBD2. Germline CDR1 reads LGHNA; CDR2 reads YNFKEQ. The CDR3 runs 19 residues. Losses at the gene ends were 0 bases for V and 4 bases for J; bases not matched to a gene: 14. CDR3: CASSQDSWMASGVADTQYF. In nucleotides, the CDR3 is TGTGCCAGCAGCCAAGATTCTTGGATGGCTAGCGGGGTGGCAGATACGCAGTATTTT.

The chain recombines TRBV27 with TRBJ1-1; 7 nucleotides align to TRBD1. J gave up 1 base and V 6 bases, and 8 bases lay outside the gene matches. Per germline, CDR1 MNHEY and CDR2 SMNVEV (reference sequence). The CDR3 runs 15 residues. CDR3 loop: CASSPRQGPNTEAFF. The CDR3 region has the DNA TGTGCCAGCAGCCCCCGACAGGGTCCGAACACTGAAGCTTTCTTT.

This clone was seen only a few times. The chain has TRBV7-9 and TRBJ1-1; weak D call: TRBD1 (5 bases). V lost 4 bases, J lost 11 bases, and 17 bases lay in between. The CDR3 consists of 13 residues. Germline lookup yields CDR1 SEHNR and CDR2 FQNEAQ (reference sequence). The CDR3 loop reads CASSYNTGEQAFF. The CDR3 coding sequence is TGTGCCAGCAGCTATAATACGGGGGAACAGGCTTTCTTT. Based on the CDR3 plus reference TRBV7-9 and TRBJ1-1, the full variable domain is DTGVSQNPRHKITKRGQNVTFRCDPISEHNRLYWYRQTLGQGPEFLTYFQNEAQLEKSRLLSDRFSAERPKGSFSTLEIQRTEQGDSAMYLCASSYNTGEQAFFGQGTRLTVV.

This clone was observed a handful of times. This chain links TRBV19 with TRBJ2-1, with 8 bases lining up with TRBD2. The CDR3 covers 16 residues. Germline assignment: CDR1 LNHDA and CDR2 SQIVND (reference sequence). V trimming: 1 base; J trimming: 2 bases; junction bases outside the gene matches: 4. The CDR3 DNA follows: TGTGCCAGTAGTATAGTAGGTAGCGGGACCTACAATGAGCAGTTCTTC. Translated: CASSIVGSGTYNEQFF.

The table lists this clone with a few counts. The chain couples TRBV27 to TRBJ2-2, with D possibly being TRBD2 (5 bases). CDR3 length: 13 amino acids. Trimming took 7 bases from V and 1 from J, leaving 7 bases between them. Germline V gene data show CDR1 as MNHEY and CDR2 as SMNVEV (reference sequence). The DNA for the CDR3 is TGTGCCAGCATGCGGGTGAACACCGGGGAGCTGTTTTTT. As protein: CASMRVNTGELFF.

V gene TRBV5-1 combines with J gene TRBJ2-7; D is undetermined. The ends were cut back, 0 bases at V and 3 bases at J, with 7 bases in the middle. Germline lookup yields CDR1 SGHRS and CDR2 YFSETQ. The length of the CDR3 is 13 residues. CDR3 in amino acids: CASSLAASYEQYF. The CDR3 DNA is TGCGCCAGCAGCTTGGCCGCCAGCTACGAGCAGTACTTC.

This sequence joins TRBV27 and TRBJ2-7, with 11 bases that match TRBD1. The CDR3 length is 12 residues. The ends lost 8 bases at V and 5 bases at J; junction bases unmatched: 2. Germline lookup yields CDR1 MNHEY and CDR2 SMNVEV (reference sequence). The DNA for the CDR3 is TGTGCCAGCCGGACAGGGGGCCACGAGCAGTACTTC. It codes for CASRTGGHEQYF.

The gene calls are TRBV4-1 and TRBJ1-3; D remains ambiguous. The CDR3 spans 14 residues. The germline V gene has CDR1 MGHRA and CDR2 YSYEKL. Trimming left V 0 bases short and J 4 bases short, with 7 bases between. The CDR3 DNA follows: TGCGCCAGCAGCCAAGATGTGGTGGGAAACACCATATATTTT. Translating gives CASSQDVVGNTIYF.

This chain connects TRBV19 to TRBJ1-6; no definite D call. Germline V gives CDR1 LNHDA, CDR2 SQIVND (reference sequence). There are 17 residues in the CDR3. V lost 7 bases and J lost 6, with 22 bases in between. This CDR3 is CASTPGPQAAINSPLHF. The CDR3 region has the DNA TGTGCCAGTACCCCCGGCCCCCAAGCGGCGATTAATTCACCCCTCCACTTT.

The rearrangement links TRBV7-1 to TRBJ2-7; a weak D match, TRBD2 (5 bases). TRBV7-1 is an ORF; its function is uncertain. Trimming took 5 bases from V and 1 from J, leaving 12 bases between them. The CDR3 is made up of 14 amino acids. CDR3 nucleotides: TGTGCCAGCAGCCTTTCTGGCGGGTCCTACGAGCAGTACTTC. It specifies CASSLSGGSYEQYF.

V usage is TRBV5-4 and J usage is TRBJ1-1; TRBD1 is a possible D gene (5 bases). Germline loops: CDR1 SGHNT, CDR2 YYREEE (reference sequence). This CDR3 spans 14 amino acids. Between the trimmed V and J ends, which lost 5 bases and 4 bases, there was a span of 15 bases. CDR3: CASRTGPGGTEAFF. DNA of the CDR3: TGTGCCAGCAGAACGGGACCCGGGGGCACTGAAGCTTTCTTT.

This chain links TRBV7-8 with TRBJ2-3, with D unresolved. The germline gives CDR1 SGHVS, CDR2 FQNEAQ. This CDR3 contains 14 residues. Between the trimmed V and J ends, which lost 0 bases and 5 bases, there was a span of 9 bases. CDR3 in DNA: TGTGCCAGCAGCTTAGCGGACCGCGGAGATACGCAGTATTTT. It translates to CASSLADRGDTQYF. The variable domain in full, completed from reference TRBV7-8 and TRBJ2-3, reads GAGVSQSPRYKVAKRGQDVALRCDPISGHVSLFWYQQALGQGPEFLTYFQNEAQLDKSGLPSDRFFAERPEGSVSTLKIQRTQQEDSAVYLCASSLADRGDTQYFGPGTRLTVL.